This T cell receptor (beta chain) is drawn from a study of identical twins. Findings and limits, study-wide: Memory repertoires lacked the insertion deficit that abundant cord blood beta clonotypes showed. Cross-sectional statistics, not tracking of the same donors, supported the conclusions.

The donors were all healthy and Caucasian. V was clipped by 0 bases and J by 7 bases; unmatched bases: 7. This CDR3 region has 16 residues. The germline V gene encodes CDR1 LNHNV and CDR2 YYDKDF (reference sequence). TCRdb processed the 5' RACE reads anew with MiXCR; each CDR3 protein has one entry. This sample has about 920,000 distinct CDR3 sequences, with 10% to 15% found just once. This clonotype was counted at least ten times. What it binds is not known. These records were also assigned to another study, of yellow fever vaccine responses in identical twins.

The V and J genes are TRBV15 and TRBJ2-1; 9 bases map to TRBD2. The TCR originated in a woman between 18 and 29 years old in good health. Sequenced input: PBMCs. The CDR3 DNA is TGTGCCACCAGCAGAGATTATGTAGCGGGAGATAATGAGCAGTTCTTC. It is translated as CATSRDYVAGDNEQFF.